These 23 T cell receptor beta chains share one sample of origin, sequenced in a study of long-term antiretroviral therapy in people with HIV. At survey level, the immunoSEQ assay was run in its v3.0 version. Profiling relied on immunoSEQ multiplex PCR, and the TCRdb table lists in-frame clones only, not all of them. The table lists fewer than 45,000 clones, about 80% of them singletons, with roughly 5.8% in the top ten. Sequenced here: unsorted PBMCs, sampled 3.4 years after starting antiretroviral therapy. The source is a man between 25 and 39 years old with HIV.

The chain combines TRBV6-1 with TRBJ2-7; D may correspond to TRBD1 or TRBD2 (5 bases each). The ends were cut back, 5 bases at V and 2 bases at J, with 13 bases in the middle. Germline V CDR1 and CDR2: MNHNS, SASEGT. The CDR3 is 14 residues long. This chain's CDR3 is CASSRDGYTYEQYF. The CDR3 DNA sequence: TGTGCCAGCAGTCGGGACGGCTATACCTACGAGCAGTACTTC.

In nucleotides, the CDR3 is TGTGCCAGCAGCTTAGCACTAGCCAGATTCGGGGAGCAGTACTTC. Protein: CASSLALARFGEQYF. This chain joins TRBV7-8 and TRBJ2-7; D perhaps matches TRBD2 (6 bases). Trimming took 0 bases from V and 7 from J, leaving 16 bases between them. The length of the CDR3 is 15 residues. Germline V gives CDR1 SGHVS, CDR2 FQNEAQ.

The rearrangement uses TRBV7-3 and TRBJ2-1; 9 bases fit TRBD2. J gave up 5 bases and V 5 bases, and 10 bases lay outside the gene matches. Germline CDR1 is SGHTA and CDR2 is FQGTGA. The CDR3 has 16 residues. CDR3 nucleotides: TGTGCCAGCAGCCGCTCGGTGGCTAGCGGGGACAATGAGCAGTTCTTC. Its protein product is CASSRSVASGDNEQFF. Full variable domain (rest looked up from reference TRBV7-3 and TRBJ2-1): GAGVSQTPSNKVTEKGKYVELRCDPISGHTALYWYRQSLGQGPEFLIYFQGTGAADDSGLPNDRFFAVRPEGSVSTLKIQRTERGDSAVYLCASSRSVASGDNEQFFGPGTRLTVL.

The CDR3 DNA is TGTGCCAGCAGCTTAGCGCCCAGGGGGCTCATTTCGGGCAATCAGCCCCAGCATTTT. This translates into CASSLAPRGLISGNQPQHF. This chain connects TRBV7-9 to TRBJ1-5; 8 nucleotides line up with TRBD1. CDR3 length: 19 amino acids. CDR1 and CDR2 (germline): SEHNR, FQNEAQ (reference sequence). The V and J ends lost 0 bases and 2 bases, in that order; junction bases with no gene match: 12.

The rearrangement joins TRBV18 to TRBJ1-1; 9 bases map to TRBD1. The V gene end was trimmed by 6 bases and the J gene end by 4 bases; junction bases not matched to a gene: 21. Germline V gene lookup returns CDR1 KGHSH and CDR2 LQKENI. The CDR3 is made up of 19 amino acids. The CDR3 is CASSLVKSGQGYGSTEAFF. CDR3 bases: TGTGCCAGCTCGCTAGTGAAATCGGGACAGGGATATGGGAGCACTGAAGCTTTCTTT.

By sample share, this clone is medium-sized. At the DNA level, this CDR3 is encoded by other sequences in the same sample as well. V is TRBV19 and J is TRBJ1-5, with D hard to call. The CDR3 covers 15 residues. Germline lookup yields CDR1 LNHDA and CDR2 SQIVND (reference sequence). Trimming cost V 1 base and J 2 bases, with 9 bases left between them. DNA of the CDR3: TGTGCCAGTAGTATAGGTCTTCGGGGCAATCAGCCCCAGCATTTT. Encoded protein: CASSIGLRGNQPQHF.

The genes are TRBV7-9 and TRBJ2-5; tentatively, D is TRBD2 (6 bases). The CDR3 length is 16 residues. CDR1 is SEHNR and CDR2 is FQNEAQ in the germline V gene (reference sequence). Trimming shortened V by 2 bases and J by 1 base, and 14 bases separated the two germline ends. The CDR3 nucleotides read TGTGCCAGCAGCTTAAATCGGGGGAGCCGCCAAGAGACCCAGTACTTC. This gives the protein CASSLNRGSRQETQYF.

This chain links TRBV2 with TRBJ1-2; 7 bases match TRBD1. CDR3 size: 14 residues. The germline gives CDR1 SNHLY, CDR2 FYNNEI. V gave up 6 bases and J gave up 2 bases; unmatched junction bases: 6. DNA for the CDR3: TGTGCCAGCAGCAATTCGGGACAGAACTATGGCTACACCTTC. It encodes CASSNSGQNYGYTF.

The V and J genes are TRBV4-3 and TRBJ1-2; 10 nucleotides line up with TRBD1. V gave up 4 bases and J gave up 5 bases; unmatched junction bases: 4. This CDR3 is built from 14 residues. Germline CDR1 LGHNA, CDR2 YSLEER. The CDR3 here is CASSPQGQGYGYTF. The CDR3 DNA reads as TGCGCCAGCAGCCCACAGGGACAGGGGTATGGCTACACCTTC.

This chain joins TRBV19 and TRBJ2-7; D is undetermined. Deletions cut 6 bases from V and 6 bases from J, with 21 bases between. Germline V gene lookup returns CDR1 LNHDA and CDR2 SQIVND (reference sequence). The CDR3 covers 15 residues. CDR3 in DNA: TGTGCCAGTAGAGAGACCGGGTATTCTAATTCCGAGCAGTACTTC. Protein: CASRETGYSNSEQYF.

The chain is built from TRBV7-9 and TRBJ2-6; TRBD1 might be the D (5 bases). V lost 6 bases and J lost 5, with 14 bases in between. The CDR3 runs to 15 residues. Germline V gene data show CDR1 as SEHNR and CDR2 as FQNEAQ (reference sequence). The CDR3 sequence: CASSDGHGWANVLTF. The DNA of the CDR3 is TGTGCCAGCAGTGACGGACACGGGTGGGCCAACGTCCTGACTTTC.

The gene calls are TRBV9 and TRBJ2-1; TRBD2 matches at 15 bases. The CDR3 contains 18 residues. The germline V gene has CDR1 SGDLS and CDR2 YYNGEE. Trimming took 3 bases from V and 0 from J; bases not matched to a gene: 4. CDR3 nucleotides: TGTGCCAGCAGCGGAGGACTAGCGGGAGGGAGCTCCTACAATGAGCAGTTCTTC. Protein product: CASSGGLAGGSSYNEQFF.

The rearrangement links TRBV7-9 to TRBJ1-4; TRBD1 is a possible D gene (5 bases). Germline V lookup: CDR1 SEHNR, CDR2 FQNEAQ (reference sequence). This CDR3 has 15 amino acids. V lost 0 bases, J lost 8 bases, and 13 bases lay in between. In nucleotides, the CDR3 is TGTGCCAGCAGCTTAGCAGGGGTCGGCGGGGAAAAACTGTTTTTT. Protein sequence: CASSLAGVGGEKLFF. Full variable domain (remainder filled in from reference TRBV7-9 and TRBJ1-4): DTGVSQNPRHKITKRGQNVTFRCDPISEHNRLYWYRQTLGQGPEFLTYFQNEAQLEKSRLLSDRFSAERPKGSFSTLEIQRTEQGDSAMYLCASSLAGVGGEKLFFGSGTQLSVL.

This chain connects TRBV7-2 to TRBJ1-4, with D possibly being TRBD1 (5 bases). The V gene lost 2 bases and the J gene lost 2 bases, with 12 bases spanning the gap. The CDR3 is made up of 16 amino acids. The germline gives CDR1 SGHTA, CDR2 FQGNSA. CDR3 protein: CASSLWGGVTNEKLFF. The CDR3 DNA reads as TGTGCCAGCAGCTTATGGGGGGGAGTGACTAATGAAAAACTGTTTTTT.

The chain employs TRBV28 and TRBJ2-7, with TRBD1 matching 7 bases. This CDR3 contains 16 residues. Germline lookup yields CDR1 MDHEN and CDR2 SYDVKM. With 5 bases clipped from V and 1 base from J, the junction kept 11 bases outside the gene matches. The DNA for the CDR3 is TGTGCCAGCAGTGACAGACAGGGCGGATCGTCCTACGAGCAGTACTTC. Encoded protein: CASSDRQGGSSYEQYF.

In this sample, this clone turned up a few times. The V gene is TRBV28, the J gene TRBJ2-1; D is unresolved. The V gene's germline CDR1 is MDHEN and CDR2 SYDVKM. Trimming cost V 3 bases and J 2 bases, with 2 bases left between them. The CDR3 is 12 residues long. For the CDR3, the DNA is TGTGCCAGCAGTTTGACCTACAATGAGCAGTTCTTC. This gives the protein CASSLTYNEQFF.

The chain couples TRBV5-6 to TRBJ1-5, with TRBD1 as a possible D gene (6 bases). V was shortened by 4 bases and J by 3 bases, with 14 bases between the two germline ends. The CDR3 length is 15 residues. CDR1 and CDR2 from the germline V gene are SGHDT and YYEEEE. Here the CDR3 DNA reads TGTGCCAGCAGCCGGGGGGCCAGGGCCAATCAGCCCCAGCATTTT. Translating it yields CASSRGARANQPQHF.

This clone has a single count. Mismatch with germline at one junction end may stem from a read error. V and J are TRBV7-8 and TRBJ1-4, with D unclear. Germline CDR1 SGHVS, CDR2 FQNEAQ. The CDR3 runs to 15 residues. The CDR3 bases are TGTGCCAGCAGTTTAGCGGGATCAACTAATGAAAAACTGTTTTTT. Protein product: CASSLAGSTNEKLFF.

This clone was found a few times. One junction end does not reproduce the germline sequence, and a read error may be involved. The gene calls are TRBV7-7 and TRBJ2-2, with D perhaps assigned TRBD1 or TRBD2 (5 bases each). The CDR3 totals 17 residues. Germline CDR1 and CDR2: SSHAT and FNYEAQ (reference sequence). CDR3 in DNA: TGTGCTAGCAGCCGCAACCGGGTGGGGGAGTACACCGGGGAGCTGTTTTTT. Residues: CASSRNRVGEYTGELFF.

The chain joins TRBV4-3 to TRBJ1-2; D uncertain. Trimming shortened V by 1 base and J by 4 bases, and 16 bases separated the two germline ends. The CDR3 is made up of 16 amino acids. Germline CDR1 is LGHNA and CDR2 is YSLEER. CDR3 sequence reads: CASSQGLVGQPYGYTF. As DNA, the CDR3 is TGCGCCAGCAGCCAAGGCCTCGTCGGGCAGCCCTATGGCTACACCTTC.

The chain uses TRBV6-1 and TRBJ2-1, with TRBD2 matching over 12 bases. Germline V gives CDR1 MNHNS, CDR2 SASEGT. Germline trimming cut 10 bases from V and 9 bases from J; bases unmatched to any gene: 10. The CDR3 extends over 14 amino acids. CDR3 sequence reads: CAIRLAGEGGEQFF. CDR3 nucleotides: TGTGCCATACGACTAGCGGGAGAGGGTGGTGAGCAGTTCTTC.

The V call is TRBV6-1, the J call TRBJ1-2; TRBD1 is a possible D gene (5 bases). The CDR3 consists of 14 residues. V gave up 2 bases and J gave up 4 bases, with 11 bases separating them. CDR1 MNHNS and CDR2 SASEGT come from the germline V gene. CDR3 coding DNA: TGTGCCAGCAGTGAAAGCTGGCAGGGCTATGGCTACACCTTC. This encodes CASSESWQGYGYTF.

This chain joins TRBV5-8 and TRBJ2-3; D tentatively reads TRBD1 or TRBD2 (5 bases each). The V gene's germline CDR1 is SGHTS and CDR2 YDEGEE. V shed 4 bases and J shed 9 bases, with 12 bases lying between them. CDR3 size: 12 residues. The CDR3 here is CASSPGQRTQYF. The CDR3 DNA reads as TGTGCCAGCAGCCCGGGGCAGAGGACGCAGTATTTT.